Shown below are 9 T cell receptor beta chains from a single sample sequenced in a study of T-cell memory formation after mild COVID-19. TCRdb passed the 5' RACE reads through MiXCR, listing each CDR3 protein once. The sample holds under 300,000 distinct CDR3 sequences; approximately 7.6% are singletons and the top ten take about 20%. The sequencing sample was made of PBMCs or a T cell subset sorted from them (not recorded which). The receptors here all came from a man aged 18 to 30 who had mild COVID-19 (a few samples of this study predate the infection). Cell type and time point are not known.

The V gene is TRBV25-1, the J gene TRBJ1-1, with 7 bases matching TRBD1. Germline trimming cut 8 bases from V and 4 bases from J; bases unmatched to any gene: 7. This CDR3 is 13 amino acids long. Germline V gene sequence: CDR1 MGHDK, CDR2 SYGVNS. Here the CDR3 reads CASGRQGSTEAFF. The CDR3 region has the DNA TGTGCCAGCGGACGACAGGGTAGCACTGAAGCTTTCTTT.

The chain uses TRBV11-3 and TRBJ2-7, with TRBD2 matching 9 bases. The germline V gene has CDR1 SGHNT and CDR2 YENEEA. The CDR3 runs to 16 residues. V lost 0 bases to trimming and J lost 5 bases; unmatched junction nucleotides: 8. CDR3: CASSLDGREGDNEQYF. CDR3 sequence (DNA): TGTGCCAGCAGCTTAGACGGGCGGGAGGGGGACAACGAGCAGTACTTC.

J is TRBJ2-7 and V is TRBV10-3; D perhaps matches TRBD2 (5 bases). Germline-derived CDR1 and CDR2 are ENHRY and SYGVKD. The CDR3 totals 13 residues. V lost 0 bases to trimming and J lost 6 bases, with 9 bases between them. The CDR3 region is CAISESPGIEQYF. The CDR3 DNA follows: TGTGCCATCAGTGAGTCTCCGGGAATCGAGCAGTACTTC.

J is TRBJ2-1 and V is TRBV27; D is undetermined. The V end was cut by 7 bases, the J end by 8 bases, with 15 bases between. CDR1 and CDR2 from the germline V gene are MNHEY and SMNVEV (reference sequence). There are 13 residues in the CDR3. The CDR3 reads CASTSSGRYEQFF. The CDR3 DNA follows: TGTGCCAGCACCTCCTCCGGGCGTTATGAGCAGTTCTTC.

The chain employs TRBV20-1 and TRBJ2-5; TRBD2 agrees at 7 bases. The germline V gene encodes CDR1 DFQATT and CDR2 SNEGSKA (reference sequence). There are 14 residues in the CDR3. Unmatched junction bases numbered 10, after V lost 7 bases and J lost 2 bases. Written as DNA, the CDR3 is TGCAGTGTTCGCGGGGGAGTTGATCAAGAGACCCAGTACTTC. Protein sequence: CSVRGGVDQETQYF.

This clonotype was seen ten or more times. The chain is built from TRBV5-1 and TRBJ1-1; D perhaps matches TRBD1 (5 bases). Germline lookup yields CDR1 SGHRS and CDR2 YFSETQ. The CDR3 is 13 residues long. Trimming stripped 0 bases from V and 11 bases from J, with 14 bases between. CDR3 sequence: CASSLGQRTGAFF. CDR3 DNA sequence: TGCGCCAGCAGCTTGGGACAGCGGACGGGCGCTTTCTTT.

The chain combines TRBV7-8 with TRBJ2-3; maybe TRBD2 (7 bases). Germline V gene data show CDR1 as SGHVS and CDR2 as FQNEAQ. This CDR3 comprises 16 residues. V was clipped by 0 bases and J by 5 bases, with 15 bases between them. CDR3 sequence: CASSLAPRGGGDTQYF. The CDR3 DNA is TGTGCCAGCAGCTTAGCCCCCCGGGGAGGGGGAGATACGCAGTATTTT.

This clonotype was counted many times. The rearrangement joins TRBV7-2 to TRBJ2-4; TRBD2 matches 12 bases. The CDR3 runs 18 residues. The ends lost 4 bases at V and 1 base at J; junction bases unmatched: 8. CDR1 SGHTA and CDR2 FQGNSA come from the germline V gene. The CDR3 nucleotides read TGTGCCAGCAGCTACGGACTAGCGGGAACACAGGCCAAAAACATTCAGTACTTC. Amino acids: CASSYGLAGTQAKNIQYF.

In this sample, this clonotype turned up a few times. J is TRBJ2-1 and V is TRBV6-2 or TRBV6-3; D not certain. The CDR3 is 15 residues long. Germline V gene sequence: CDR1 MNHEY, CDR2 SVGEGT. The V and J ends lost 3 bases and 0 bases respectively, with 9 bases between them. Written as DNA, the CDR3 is TGTGCCAGCAGTTATCGAGACGGCTCCTACAATGAGCAGTTCTTC. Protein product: CASSYRDGSYNEQFF.